Sequencing of this T cell receptor beta chain was carried out in a study of CXCR3-negative and CXCR3-positive naive CD8 T cells (dated by TCRdb to the late 2010s). Study-level background: In total, 120 million to 150 million TRB reads were obtained, corresponding to roughly 1.5 +/- 0.3 million reads per library. Diversity and physicochemical repertoire analyses were performed on around ten donors pooled from two independent experiments. Naive subsets from 5 or 6 donors and memory cells from 3 donors were included in the TRBV-TRBJ cluster analysis. General conclusions and limits of the study: Both naive subsets had comparably high repertoire diversity, while memory CD8+ T cells had much lower repertoire diversity. Naive CXCR3-negative and CXCR3-positive cells from the same donor showed similar TRBV-TRBJ usage, whereas memory cells showed distinct patterns. Compared with CXCR3-negative naive cells, CXCR3-positive naive cells had TRB CDR3s with higher hydrophobicity (lower Kidera factor 4), lower energy, and higher strength and volume indices. Because surface CD5, which is linked to self-reactivity in mice, was comparable between the naive subsets, TCR interaction strength was also inferred from TRB CDR3 physicochemical properties. Freshly isolated PBMCs were used for most assays because CXCR3 expression partially decreased after cryopreservation.

For each CD8+ T cell subset, flow sorting was done in triplicate, and a few hundred thousand cells per subset went directly into RLT lysis buffer. To exclude memory contaminants, naive CD8+ T cells were stringently defined as CD45RO-CCR7+CD27+CD95-. Standard density gradient centrifugation was used to isolate peripheral blood mononuclear cells from buffy coats. A FACSAria III was used to flow-sort naive CXCR3-negative and CXCR3-positive CD8+ T cells. Total RNA was extracted from sorted cells using an RNeasy Mini Kit. The data were produced on a NextSeq 550. The Human TCR Profiling Kit (MiLaboratory) was used to prepare UMI-labeled 5' RACE TRB cDNA libraries. cDNA synthesis used the entire amount of extracted RNA, and PCR amplification then used the entire amount of cDNA produced. Libraries were prepared in parallel with an identical number of PCR cycles. Concerning the study's data processing: With a requirement of at least two reads per UMI, MIGEC and MiXCR extracted about 50,000 +/- 10,000 unique UMI-labeled TRB cDNA molecules per library. An average of roughly 40,000 +/- 10,000 functional in-frame TRB CDR3 nucleotide clonotypes without stop codons was found per library. Diversity metrics, including normalized Shannon-Wiener and Chao1, were computed in VDJtools after downsampling to 5000 UMI-labeled TRB molecules per sample. VDJtools was used to calculate clonotype-size-weighted physicochemical properties of the central five CDR3 residues, namely interaction energy, strength, volume and Kidera factor 4. With the reads reprocessed by TCRdb, a single entry stands for each CDR3 protein sequence and no DNA is reported. The V and J calls here are based on TCRdb, not the publication. The sample's records list about 39,000 distinct CDR3 sequences. The ten top clones hold around 1.6% of the sample.

Comment on this clonotype: Its antigen is still unknown.

According to the germline V gene (reference sequence), CDR1 reads LNHNV and CDR2 reads YYDKDF. Its CDR3 holds 17 amino acids, cysteine through phenylalanine. DNA is not recorded here. Recombination connected TRBV15 to TRBJ1-5. The specimen sequenced was naive CXCR3- CD8+ T cells from blood. The cell subset or site tag for this specimen amounts to: CD45RO-CCR7+CD27+CD95- naive CD8+ T cells lacking CXCR3 (TNR3-). This clonotype was obtained from a human donor in good health. Some clones in this sample may be carry-over from other donors' samples. The CDR3 is CATSRGVRQSSNQPQHF.